This record covers a single T cell receptor beta chain. The antigen remains undetermined. CDR1 is ENHRY, CDR2 SYGVKD, per germline. This CDR3 region has 16 residues. With 0 bases clipped from V and 1 base from J, the junction kept 4 bases outside the gene matches. These data are taken from a study of OX40 agonist ivuxolimab in advanced cancers. Across the whole study: The study treated patients with ivuxolimab, an agonistic anti-OX40 (CD134) antibody. Participants, 82.7% male, averaged roughly 55 years of age, ranging from 23 to 79. Findings and caveats of the study: With doses of 0.1 to 3.0 mg/kg, CD4+ and CD8+ blood T cells had undergone clonal expansion by week 6.

Profiling relied on immunoSEQ multiplex PCR, and the TCRdb table lists in-frame clones only, not all of them. Among 25,000 to 30,000 clones listed, 65% to 90% were seen once. This chain uses TRBV10-3 with TRBJ1-1; 8 bases map to TRBD1. This sample comprised CD4+ or CD8+ T cells sorted from blood, obtained in a trial of the OX40 agonist ivuxolimab. This TCR was recovered from an adult with an advanced solid tumor such as melanoma, head and neck, liver or kidney cancer. CDR3 nucleotides: TGTGCCATCAGTGAGTCGATGCAGGGGGCGAACACTGAAGCTTTCTTT. Its translation is CAISESMQGANTEAFF.